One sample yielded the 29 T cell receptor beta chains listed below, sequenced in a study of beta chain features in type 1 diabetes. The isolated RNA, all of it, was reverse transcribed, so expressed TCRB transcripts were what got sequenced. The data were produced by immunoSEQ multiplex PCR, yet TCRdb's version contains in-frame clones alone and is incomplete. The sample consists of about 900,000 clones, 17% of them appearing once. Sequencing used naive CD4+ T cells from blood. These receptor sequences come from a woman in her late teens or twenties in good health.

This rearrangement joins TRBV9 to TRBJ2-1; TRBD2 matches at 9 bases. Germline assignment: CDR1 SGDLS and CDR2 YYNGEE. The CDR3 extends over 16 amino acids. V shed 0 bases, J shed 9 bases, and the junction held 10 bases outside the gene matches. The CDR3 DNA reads TGTGCCAGCAGCGTAGTAGGGGGACTAGCCCCAGGTGAGCAGTTCTTC. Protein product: CASSVVGGLAPGEQFF. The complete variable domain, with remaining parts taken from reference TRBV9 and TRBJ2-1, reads DSGVTQTPKHLITATGQRVTLRCSPRSGDLSVYWYQQSLDQGLQFLIQYYNGEERAKGNILERFSAQQFPDLHSELNLSSLELGDSALYFCASSVVGGLAPGEQFFGPGTRLTVL.

In nucleotides, the CDR3 is TGTGCCAGCAGCCCCTTAGGGGGGAATGAGCAGTTCTTC. This encodes CASSPLGGNEQFF. The chain carries TRBV5-6 and TRBJ2-1; D may correspond to TRBD1 or TRBD2 (6 bases each). V was trimmed by 4 bases and J by 7 bases, leaving 12 bases between them. Germline CDR1 is SGHDT and CDR2 is YYEEEE. CDR3 size: 13 residues.

The CDR3 DNA follows: TGTGCCAGCAGGGGACTAGCGGGAATCCCCGGGGAGCTGTTTTTT. Its translation: CASRGLAGIPGELFF. This chain connects TRBV2 to TRBJ2-2; 13 positions match TRBD2. J was trimmed by 6 bases and V by 6 bases; bases with no gene match: 4. Per the germline V gene, CDR1 is SNHLY and CDR2 is FYNNEI. The CDR3 loop spans 15 amino acids.

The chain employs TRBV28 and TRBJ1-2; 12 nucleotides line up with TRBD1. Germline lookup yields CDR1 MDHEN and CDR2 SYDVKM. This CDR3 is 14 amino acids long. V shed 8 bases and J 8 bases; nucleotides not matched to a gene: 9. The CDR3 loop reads CASRSSGTGGGYTF. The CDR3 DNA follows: TGTGCCAGCCGAAGCTCCGGGACAGGGGGCGGCTACACCTTC.

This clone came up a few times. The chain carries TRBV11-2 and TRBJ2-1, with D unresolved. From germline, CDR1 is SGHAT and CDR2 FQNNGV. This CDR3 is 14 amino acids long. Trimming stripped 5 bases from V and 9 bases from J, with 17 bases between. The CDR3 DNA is TGTGCCAGCAGCCACGGTCCCGAAAATTTTGAGCAGTTCTTC. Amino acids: CASSHGPENFEQFF.

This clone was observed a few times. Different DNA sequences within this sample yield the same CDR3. The CDR3, as DNA: TGTGCCAGCTCACCCGGGGTTTCCTCCTACAATGAGCAGTTCTTC. It is translated as CASSPGVSSYNEQFF. The genes are TRBV18 and TRBJ2-1; perhaps TRBD2 as D (5 bases). The V gene lost 3 bases and the J gene lost 0 bases, with 9 bases spanning the gap. The CDR3 has 15 residues. CDR1 is KGHSH and CDR2 is LQKENI in the germline V gene.

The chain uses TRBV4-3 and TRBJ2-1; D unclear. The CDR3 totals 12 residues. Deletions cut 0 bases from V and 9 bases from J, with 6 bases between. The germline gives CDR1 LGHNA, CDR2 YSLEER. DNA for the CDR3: TGCGCCAGCAGCCAAGAACGGACTGAGCAGTTCTTC. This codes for CASSQERTEQFF.

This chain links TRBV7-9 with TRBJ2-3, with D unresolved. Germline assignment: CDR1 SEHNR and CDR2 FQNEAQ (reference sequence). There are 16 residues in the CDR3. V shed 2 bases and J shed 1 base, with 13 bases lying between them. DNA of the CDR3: TGTGCCAGCAGCTTATGGTCCAAGACCCGCACAGATACGCAGTATTTT. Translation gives CASSLWSKTRTDTQYF. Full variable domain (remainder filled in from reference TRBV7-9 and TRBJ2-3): DTGVSQNPRHKITKRGQNVTFRCDPISEHNRLYWYRQTLGQGPEFLTYFQNEAQLEKSRLLSDRFSAERPKGSFSTLEIQRTEQGDSAMYLCASSLWSKTRTDTQYFGPGTRLTVL.

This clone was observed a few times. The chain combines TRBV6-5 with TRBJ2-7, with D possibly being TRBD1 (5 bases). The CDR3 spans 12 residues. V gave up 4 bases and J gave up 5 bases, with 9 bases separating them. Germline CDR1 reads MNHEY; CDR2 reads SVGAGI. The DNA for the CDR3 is TGTGCCAGCAGTTCTGTCAGGGACGAGCAGTACTTC. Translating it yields CASSSVRDEQYF.

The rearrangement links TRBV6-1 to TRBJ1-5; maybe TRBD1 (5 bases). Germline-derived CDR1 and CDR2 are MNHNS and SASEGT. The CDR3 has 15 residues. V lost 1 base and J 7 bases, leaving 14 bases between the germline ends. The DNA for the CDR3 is TGTGCCAGCAGTGAAGGTCAGGGTCATAAGCAGCCCCAGCATTTT. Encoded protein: CASSEGQGHKQPQHF.

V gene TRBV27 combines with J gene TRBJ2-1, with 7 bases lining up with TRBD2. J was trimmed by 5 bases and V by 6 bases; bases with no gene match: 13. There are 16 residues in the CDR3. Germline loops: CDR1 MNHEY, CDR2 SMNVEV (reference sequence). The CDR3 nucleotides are TGTGCCAGCAGCCCCCTCCGGCTAGCGGAAGACAATGAGCAGTTCTTC. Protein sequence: CASSPLRLAEDNEQFF.

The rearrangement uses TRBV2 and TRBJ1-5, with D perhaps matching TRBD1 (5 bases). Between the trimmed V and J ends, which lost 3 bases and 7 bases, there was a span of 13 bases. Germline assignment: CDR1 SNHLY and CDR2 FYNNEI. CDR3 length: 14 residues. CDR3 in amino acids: CASSEVTAGQPQHF. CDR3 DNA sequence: TGTGCCAGCAGTGAGGTCACTGCAGGGCAGCCCCAGCATTTT.

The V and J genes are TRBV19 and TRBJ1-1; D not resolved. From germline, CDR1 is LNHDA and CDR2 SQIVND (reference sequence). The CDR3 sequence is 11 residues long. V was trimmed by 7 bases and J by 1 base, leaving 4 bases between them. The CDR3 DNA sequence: TGTGCCAGTATGCGGAACACTGAAGCTTTCTTT. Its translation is CASMRNTEAFF.

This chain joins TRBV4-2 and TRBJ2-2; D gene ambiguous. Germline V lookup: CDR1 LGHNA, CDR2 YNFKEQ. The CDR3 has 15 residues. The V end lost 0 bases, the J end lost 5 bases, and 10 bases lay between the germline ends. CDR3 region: CASSQDRYSTGELFF. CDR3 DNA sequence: TGTGCCAGCAGCCAAGATCGGTACTCAACCGGGGAGCTGTTTTTT.

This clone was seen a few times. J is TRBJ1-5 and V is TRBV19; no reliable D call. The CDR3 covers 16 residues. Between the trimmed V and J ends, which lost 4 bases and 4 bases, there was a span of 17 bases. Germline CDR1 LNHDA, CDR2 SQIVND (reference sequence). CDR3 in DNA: TGTGCCAGTAGTAAGTCTGGCAGGTCGGGGAATCAGCCCCAGCATTTT. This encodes CASSKSGRSGNQPQHF.

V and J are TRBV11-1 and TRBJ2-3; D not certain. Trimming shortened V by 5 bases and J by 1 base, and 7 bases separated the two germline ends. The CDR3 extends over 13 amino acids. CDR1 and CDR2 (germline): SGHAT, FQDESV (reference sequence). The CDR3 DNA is TGTGCCAGCAGCCCACCGGGCACAGATACGCAGTATTTT. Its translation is CASSPPGTDTQYF.

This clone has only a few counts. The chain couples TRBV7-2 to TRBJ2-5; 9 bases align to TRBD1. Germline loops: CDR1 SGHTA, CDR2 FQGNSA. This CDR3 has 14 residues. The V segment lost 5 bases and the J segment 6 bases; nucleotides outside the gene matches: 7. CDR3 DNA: TGTGCCAGCAGCCCCCAGACAGGGGGTCAGACCCAGTACTTC. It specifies CASSPQTGGQTQYF.

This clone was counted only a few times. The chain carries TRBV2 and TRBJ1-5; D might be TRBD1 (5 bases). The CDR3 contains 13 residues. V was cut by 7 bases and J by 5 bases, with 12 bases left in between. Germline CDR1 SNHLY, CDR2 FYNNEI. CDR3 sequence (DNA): TGTGCCAGCATGTATGCGGGGGATCAGCCCCAGCATTTT. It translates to CASMYAGDQPQHF. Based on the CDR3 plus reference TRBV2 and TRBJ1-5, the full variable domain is EPEVTQTPSHQVTQMGQEVILRCVPISNHLYFYWYRQILGQKVEFLVSFYNNEISEKSEIFDDQFSVERPDGSNFTLKIRSTKLEDSAMYFCASMYAGDQPQHFGDGTRLSIL.

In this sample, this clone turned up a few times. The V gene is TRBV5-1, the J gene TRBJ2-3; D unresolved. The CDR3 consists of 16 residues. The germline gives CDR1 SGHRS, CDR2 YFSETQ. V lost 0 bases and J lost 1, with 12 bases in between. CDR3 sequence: CASSLGGRRGTDTQYF. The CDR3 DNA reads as TGCGCCAGCAGCTTGGGGGGTCGGCGAGGCACAGATACGCAGTATTTT.

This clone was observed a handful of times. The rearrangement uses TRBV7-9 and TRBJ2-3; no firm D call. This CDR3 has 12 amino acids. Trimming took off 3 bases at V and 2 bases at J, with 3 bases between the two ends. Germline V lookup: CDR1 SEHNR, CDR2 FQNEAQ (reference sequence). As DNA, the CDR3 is TGTGCCAGCAGCTTCGACACAGATACGCAGTATTTT. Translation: CASSFDTDTQYF.

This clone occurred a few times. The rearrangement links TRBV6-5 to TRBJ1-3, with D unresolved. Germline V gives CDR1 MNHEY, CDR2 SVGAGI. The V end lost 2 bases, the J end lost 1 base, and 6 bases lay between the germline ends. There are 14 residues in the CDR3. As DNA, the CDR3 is TGTGCCAGCAGTTACGATGGTTCTGGAAACACCATATATTTT. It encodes CASSYDGSGNTIYF.

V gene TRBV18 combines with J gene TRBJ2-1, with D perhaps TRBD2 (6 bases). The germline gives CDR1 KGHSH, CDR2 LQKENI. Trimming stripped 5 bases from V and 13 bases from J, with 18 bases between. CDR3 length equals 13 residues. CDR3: CASSTGLTAFQFF. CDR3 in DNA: TGTGCCAGCTCAACGGGACTCACCGCTTTTCAGTTCTTC. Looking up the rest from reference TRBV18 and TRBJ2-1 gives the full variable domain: NAGVMQNPRHLVRRRGQEARLRCSPMKGHSHVYWYRQLPEEGLKFMVYLQKENIIDESGMPKERFSAEFPKEGPSILRIQQVVRGDSAAYFCASSTGLTAFQFFGPGTRLTVL.

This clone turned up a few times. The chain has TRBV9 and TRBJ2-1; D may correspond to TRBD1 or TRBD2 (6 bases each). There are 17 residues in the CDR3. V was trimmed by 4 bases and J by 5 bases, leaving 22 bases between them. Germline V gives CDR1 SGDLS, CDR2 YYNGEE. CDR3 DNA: TGTGCCAGCAGCCGGAGGGGGTCAATTAGCGGTAACAATGAGCAGTTCTTC. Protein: CASSRRGSISGNNEQFF.

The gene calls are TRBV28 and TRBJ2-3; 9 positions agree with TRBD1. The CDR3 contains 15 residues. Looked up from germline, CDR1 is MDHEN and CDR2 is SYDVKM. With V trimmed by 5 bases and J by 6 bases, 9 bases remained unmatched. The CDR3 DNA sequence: TGTGCCAGCAGTGCTCCGGGACAGGGAGTGGATACGCAGTATTTT. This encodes CASSAPGQGVDTQYF.

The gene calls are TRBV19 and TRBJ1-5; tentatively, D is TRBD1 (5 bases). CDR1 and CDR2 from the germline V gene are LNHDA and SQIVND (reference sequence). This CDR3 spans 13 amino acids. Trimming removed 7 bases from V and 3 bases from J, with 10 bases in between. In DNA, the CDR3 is TGTGCCAGTACACGGGGGATCAATCAGCCCCAGCATTTT. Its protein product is CASTRGINQPQHF.

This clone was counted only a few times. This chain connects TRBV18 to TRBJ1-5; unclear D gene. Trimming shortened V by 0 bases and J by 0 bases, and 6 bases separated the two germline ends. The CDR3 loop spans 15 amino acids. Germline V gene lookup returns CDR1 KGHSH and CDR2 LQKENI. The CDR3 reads CASSPPGYSNQPQHF. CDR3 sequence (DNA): TGTGCCAGCTCACCACCAGGATATAGCAATCAGCCCCAGCATTTT.

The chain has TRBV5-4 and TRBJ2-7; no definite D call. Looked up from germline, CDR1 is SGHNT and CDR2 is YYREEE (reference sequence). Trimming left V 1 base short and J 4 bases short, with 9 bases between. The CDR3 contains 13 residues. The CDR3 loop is CASSLFGLYEQYF. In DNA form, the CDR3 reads TGTGCCAGCAGCTTGTTTGGCTTGTACGAGCAGTACTTC. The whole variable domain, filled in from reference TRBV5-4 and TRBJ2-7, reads ETGVTQSPTHLIKTRGQQVTLRCSSQSGHNTVSWYQQALGQGPQFIFQYYREEENGRGNFPPRFSGLQFPNYSSELNVNALELDDSALYLCASSLFGLYEQYFGPGTRLTVT.

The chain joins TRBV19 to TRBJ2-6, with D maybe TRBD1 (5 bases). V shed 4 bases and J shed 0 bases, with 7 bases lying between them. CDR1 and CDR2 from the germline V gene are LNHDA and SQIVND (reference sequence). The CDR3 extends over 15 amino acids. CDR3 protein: CASSRQYSGANVLTF. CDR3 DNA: TGTGCCAGTAGTAGACAGTACTCTGGGGCCAACGTCCTGACTTTC.

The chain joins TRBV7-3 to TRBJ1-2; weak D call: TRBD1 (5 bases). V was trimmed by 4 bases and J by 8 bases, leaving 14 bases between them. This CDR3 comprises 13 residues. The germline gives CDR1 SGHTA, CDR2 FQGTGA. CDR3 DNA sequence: TGTGCCAGCAGCTCCCTAGCGGGGCAGGGCTACACCTTC. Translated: CASSSLAGQGYTF.